This T cell receptor beta chain is drawn from a study of blood T cell repertoires in COVID-19. Overall study context: Donors in the United States, Italy and Spain gave samples during acute or convalescent COVID-19. Sources were T cells, B-cell-depleted T cells, or PBMCs; the material itself was cDNA or gDNA.

Original analysis: Reference gene primers were amplified, and this amplification served to estimate nucleated cell counts. This table comes from immunoSEQ multiplex PCR, and its TCRdb copy is limited to in-frame clones, with some not included. Clone size and the V and J calls come from that table; the DNA yielded D and trimming. This sample yields about 12,000 clones, of which about 80% are seen a single time; around a fifth belongs to the top ten. The specimen sequenced was peripheral blood. This sequence was found in a human donor in a cohort sampled during active COVID-19.

CDR3 bases: TGTGCCAGCAGTGACAGGGGAGCTTTCTTT. Its protein product is CASSDRGAFF. The rearrangement joins TRBV2 to TRBJ1-1; possibly TRBD1 for D (6 bases). V gave up 3 bases and J gave up 10 bases, with 6 bases separating them. CDR3 size: 10 residues. Germline assignment: CDR1 SNHLY and CDR2 FYNNEI.